This TCR beta chain was found in a study of cytomegalovirus exposure and HLA in healthy donors (dated by TCRdb to the late 2010s). Background on the whole study: In an earlier analysis of around 540 of the donors, around 290 Gb of sequence data and 95 million to 130 million unique TCR beta sequences from some 170 million T cells were reported. An early release that covered roughly 600 HLA-typed donors contained approximately 300 gigabases of sequencing data and tens of millions of unique TCR sequences. HLA typing included class I and class II loci at four-digit resolution. The genetic ancestry cluster associated with self-reported Caucasian donors included 81% of the roughly 400 genotyped donors. The study aimed to test whether signatures of past pathogen exposure could be identified by cataloging public T cell receptors. About five DR-DQ haplotypes were treated as single units for association and clustering because of strong linkage in the cohort. An earlier analysis of some 600 of the donors applied high-throughput TCR beta sequencing to assess whether each TCR beta V gene segment acted as functional or pseudogenic. In a later analysis, previously published TCR beta repertoires from several hundred donors were re-analyzed and high-resolution HLA genotyping was added so that TCR occurrence patterns could be studied. Besides the first cohort of roughly 660 subjects, a separate validation cohort made up of roughly 120 different subjects was used. High-throughput TCR immunosequencing, statistical association of individual TCRs with disease status, and machine learning were combined to predict cytomegalovirus infection status. A later genetic analysis used genome-wide SNP genotypes for about 65% of the 666 donors, treating that subset as a discovery cohort. Across 398 genotyped donors of the cohort, an average of about 200,000 unique TCR beta nucleotide sequences per donor were sequenced, and roughly 20% of those sequences were non-productive. All discovery cohort repertoires had been generated on a single sequencing platform. Donor age, sex, ethnicity and CMV serostatus were compiled alongside the repertoire data. Rather than drawing on any new phenotypic data, the later analysis identified candidate immune exposures from TCR beta sequences and the way those sequences occurred across donors. The T cell repertoires of 666 subjects were profiled by immunosequencing and related to cytomegalovirus serostatus. The number of donors typed differed by locus, with about 620-630 for A, B, C, DRB1 and DQB1, around 560 for DQA1, 606 for DPA1, and 400 to 490 for DPB1. The paper as a whole reports these results and caveats: An earlier analysis of roughly 570 of the donors showed that most TCR beta V segments appeared in productive rearrangements either about 87% or about 30% of the time, which broadly matched IMGT annotations. Cytomegalovirus status was reported to be diagnosed by the classifier with high specificity and sensitivity in both the original and validation cohorts. In a later genetic analysis, fewer N-insertions in productive TCRs were reported among donors in an Asian-associated ancestry cluster than the 666-donor mean. The earlier analysis of around 600 of the donors excluded 15 to 20 rarely observed V segments, including chromosome 9 orphons, because counts were too low. Strong co-occurrence of HLA alleles, especially DR and DQ, made assigning TCR associations to individual alleles difficult. Correlated functional status among segregating V segments might reflect linkage disequilibrium, but an unknown experimental factor could not be ruled out. A further reported finding was that TCR beta sequences accurately predicted the HLA-A and HLA-B alleles for most subjects in the first cohort. A cluster of highly shared sequence variants was judged likely to be a technical artifact of the sequencing pipeline. At a false discovery rate of 0.05, a later analysis linked some 18,000 TCR beta sequences to specific HLA alleles. In a later analysis, TCR association rates were found to vary across HLA loci, with the most associated TCRs seen for DRB1 alleles and the fewest for HLA-C alleles. In a later analysis, several top co-occurrence clusters were reported to appear linked to parvovirus B19, influenza, CMV and Epstein-Barr virus. In a later analysis, HLA-associated TCR beta chains were found to be more clonally expanded and to have lower generation probabilities than equally common non-associated chains. According to the authors, the approach could potentially be generalized to other disease states and immunological phenotypes. Some IMGT-functional V segments, including TRBV6-2 and TRBV6-3, could not be told apart with the 87-base-pair reads, so those segments were excluded. Because HLA typing was missing for some donors at each locus, association tests included only the typed subset. While some public TCRs were present in many individuals, most TCR sequences turned up only very rarely across donors. The presence/absence analyses assumed that sequencing depth was roughly uniform across donors, and that assumption may not be true. In a later analysis, most CMV-associated TCR beta chains were found to appear HLA-restricted, with HLA associations seemingly driven largely by CMV exposure. V-gene and J-gene trimming of TCR beta chains was associated with a missense DCLRE1C variant in a later genetic analysis, and the association was replicated in an independent cohort. In this cohort, only TCR beta chains were sequenced, and detectable features were limited by the absence of alpha or paired-chain data. In vitro tests confirmed that a few of the cytomegalovirus-associated TCR beta chains recognize cytomegalovirus antigens. In the study, 164 TCR beta chains were listed as associated with cytomegalovirus. For the cohort, immune exposure information was limited to CMV serostatus.

The library was generated by the immunoSEQ multiplex PCR assay. The multiplex PCR relied on a mix of 60 forward primers for TCR Vbeta segments and 13 reverse primers for TCR Jbeta segments. The CDR3 region of rearranged TCR beta genes was amplified from genomic DNA with a multiplex PCR assay. The amplified TCR beta libraries were sequenced on the Illumina HiSeq System as 87-base-pair reads. As for the original processing: Across the roughly 600 repertoires, a later analysis counted around 80 million unique TCR beta chains, roughly 11 million of which were shared by at least two donors. Raw reads were error-corrected and collapsed into unique sequences by a nearest-neighbor algorithm in which closely related sequences were merged to remove PCR and sequencing errors. V, D and J gene segments were assigned by aligning CDR3 sequences to IMGT reference sequences. For a sequence to be retained, a match of at least six nucleotides to both a V gene segment and a J gene segment was required. Rearrangements were classified as productive when the CDR3 lacked stop codons and remained in frame with V and J, and all other rearrangements were classified as non-productive. CDR3 was defined by IMGT convention, running from the second conserved V-encoded cysteine to the conserved J-encoded phenylalanine. The earlier analysis of approximately 500 of the donors excluded sequences that lacked an unambiguous match to a single V gene segment. In an earlier analysis of approximately 550 of the donors, V segments were called functional above 56.7% productive rearrangements and were called segregating when the between-donor standard deviation exceeded 5%. To diagnose cytomegalovirus status from the catalog of TCR beta chain sequences, a statistical classification framework was built. In a later analysis, TCR nucleotide sequences were compared against IMGT/GENE-DB human TR gene sequences so that V and J genes could be assigned. A later analysis assigned CDR3 sequences and most-parsimonious VDJ recombination scenarios with the TCRdist pipeline. In a later analysis, every TCR beta chain was defined by the combination of its CDR3 amino acid sequence and its V-gene family, and reads without a unique V-gene family were dropped. As a way to deal with suspected cross-contamination and a sequencing artifact, a later analysis dropped under 600 nucleotide sequences that were highly shared and had low generation probability. In a later analysis, a clonal expansion index for each public chain was calculated from normalized within-repertoire ranks of inferred template counts. Generation probabilities in a later analysis came from a VDJ recombination model fitted to out-of-frame rearrangements, and those results were checked against IGoR. In a later analysis, hypergeometric tests were used to score TCR-TCR, TCR-HLA and TCR-CMV co-occurrence, with a repertoire-size bias correction applied to TCR pairs. False discovery rates were estimated in a later analysis by permuting HLA or CMV assignments 20 times. A later analysis grouped co-occurring TCRs with DBSCAN, adding TCRdist sequence similarity when clustering within HLA-allele-positive subsets. For co-occurrence clustering, repertoires with fewer than 30,000 or more than 120,000 public chains were excluded, along with five or six repertoires with anomalous nucleotide sharing. The source is immuneACCESS, and TCRdb retained only in-frame sequences with V and J called. Part of the clones is not carried over; for the studies checked, unresolved V genes explain less than half of this, and the remainder is unexplained. V and J calls and clone size are given by that table; D and trimming were obtained from the DNA. The sample has 50,000 to 80,000 clones on record, roughly 73% of them singletons. The top ten constitute roughly 5% of the sample.

This clone occurred a few times. Its antigen is unknown. No clone much larger than this one lies a single base away; base qualities are absent. V is cut by 9 bases and J by 3 bases, and the space between the germline ends is 16 bases. CDR1 and CDR2 are drawn from the germline V gene: SGHRS, YFSETQ. The CDR3 starts with the cysteine, ends with the phenylalanine, and has 13 residues. The CDR3 DNA has 39 bases and is translated from base 1. In total, around 600 healthy bone marrow donors made up the cohort. All cohort members were sampled while nominally healthy, although unrecorded immune exposures were likely present. The donor tested CMV seropositive and was one of the 289 seropositive cohort members. Every donor gave a peripheral blood sample, and the peripheral blood mononuclear cells from that sample were used for TCR beta sequencing. The Qiagen DNeasy Blood Extraction Kit was used to extract genomic DNA from the blood cell samples.

The chain joins TRBV5-1 to TRBJ2-7, with TRBD2 tentatively as D gene (6 bases match). The sample taken for sequencing was PBMCs. This sequence was found in a male donor in good health and CMV-seropositive. For the CDR3, the sequence is CATRRTTGYEQYF. Read as DNA, the sequence is TGCGCCACTAGAAGGACTACCGGCTACGAGCAGTACTTC.